The 11 T cell receptor beta chains in this list originate from one sample, sequenced in a study of blood T cell repertoires in COVID-19. Profiling relied on immunoSEQ multiplex PCR, and the TCRdb table lists in-frame clones only, not all of them. The table includes about 120,000 clones, approximately 90% detected once. The specimen was peripheral blood. The origin of the receptors is a woman between 45 and 60 years old with acute or convalescent COVID-19.

This clone showed up just a few times. The chain employs TRBV24-1 and TRBJ2-3, with D tentatively TRBD2 (5 bases). This CDR3 is 12 amino acids long. With 5 bases removed from V and 3 bases from J, the gap between germline ends came to 5 bases. The germline V gene encodes CDR1 KGHDR and CDR2 SFDVKD. This CDR3 reads CATSGETDTQYF. The CDR3 DNA sequence: TGTGCCACCAGTGGGGAGACAGATACGCAGTATTTT.

The rearrangement joins TRBV4-2 to TRBJ2-1, with 8 bases aligning to TRBD2. Germline assignment: CDR1 LGHNA and CDR2 YNFKEQ. The CDR3 contains 17 residues. V gave up 0 bases and J gave up 2 bases; unmatched junction bases: 6. CDR3 sequence reads: CASSQDDSAGAYNEQFF. The CDR3 DNA reads TGTGCCAGCAGCCAAGATGACTCAGCGGGGGCCTACAATGAGCAGTTCTTC.

This chain uses TRBV5-1 with TRBJ2-7, with a possible D match to TRBD2 (6 bases). Germline V gene sequence: CDR1 SGHRS, CDR2 YFSETQ. V was cut by 3 bases and J by 5 bases, with 18 bases left in between. The CDR3 length is 15 residues. CDR3 sequence reads: CASSWRGREGHEQYF. The DNA for the CDR3 is TGCGCCAGCAGCTGGCGGGGCCGAGAGGGGCACGAGCAGTACTTC.

The V gene is TRBV7-9, the J gene TRBJ1-1; D ambiguous. The CDR3 is made up of 14 amino acids. Trimming cost V 3 bases and J 0 bases, with 8 bases left between them. Germline V gene sequence: CDR1 SEHNR, CDR2 FQNEAQ (reference sequence). CDR3 amino acids: CASSFTDLNTEAFF. DNA for the CDR3: TGTGCCAGCAGCTTTACAGATTTGAACACTGAAGCTTTCTTT.

The chain combines TRBV3-1 (or the pseudogene TRBV3-2) with TRBJ1-2, with a weak D call TRBD1 (5 bases). The V end was cut by 0 bases, the J end by 4 bases, with 12 bases between. Germline CDR1 reads LGHDT; CDR2 reads YNNKEL (reference sequence). CDR3 length equals 15 residues. This chain's CDR3 is CASSQEPDSPYGYTF. The CDR3 coding sequence is TGTGCCAGCAGCCAAGAACCCGACAGCCCCTATGGCTACACCTTC.

The chain links TRBV10-3 to TRBJ1-6, with a weak D call TRBD1 (5 bases). Germline values: CDR1 ENHRY, CDR2 SYGVKD. This CDR3 is built from 15 residues. Trimming cost V 0 bases and J 5 bases, with 8 bases left between them. CDR3 sequence: CAISESGGDNSPLHF. The DNA for the CDR3 is TGTGCCATCAGTGAGTCTGGGGGGGATAATTCACCCCTCCACTTT.

V and J are TRBV18 and TRBJ1-5, with 11 bases aligning to TRBD1. This CDR3 comprises 15 residues. The V and J ends lost 0 bases and 9 bases, in that order; junction bases with no gene match: 4. Per the germline V gene, CDR1 is KGHSH and CDR2 is LQKENI. CDR3: CASSPPGQGVRPQHF. In DNA form, the CDR3 reads TGTGCCAGCTCACCACCGGGACAGGGGGTACGGCCCCAGCATTTT.

This chain's CDR3 is CASSSPPGTGPYEQYF. The DNA of the CDR3 is TGTGCCAGCAGCTCACCCCCCGGGACAGGGCCCTACGAGCAGTACTTC. The chain couples TRBV28 to TRBJ2-7; 9 bases line up with TRBD1. The J segment lost 2 bases and the V segment lost 6 bases, leaving 11 bases of the junction unmatched. In germline, CDR1 is MDHEN, CDR2 SYDVKM. The length of the CDR3 is 16 residues.

As for this clone: This sample includes further DNA sequences coding for the same CDR3. The chain combines TRBV19 with TRBJ2-7; the D gene is possibly TRBD1 (6 bases). Germline CDR1 is LNHDA and CDR2 is SQIVND (reference sequence). The CDR3 spans 14 residues. Between the trimmed V and J ends, which lost 7 bases and 0 bases, there was a span of 13 bases. DNA for the CDR3: TGTGCCAGTACCAGGGGACGAGACTCCTACGAGCAGTACTTC. Translated: CASTRGRDSYEQYF.

The chain is built from TRBV7-9 and TRBJ1-1; D gene unclear. The CDR3 loop spans 14 amino acids. Germline V gene data show CDR1 as SEHNR and CDR2 as FQNEAQ (reference sequence). The V and J ends lost 4 bases and 11 bases respectively, with 20 bases between them. CDR3 bases: TGTGCCAGCAGCTACGCTGGCGGCCACAAAGAGGCTTTCTTT. Amino acid sequence: CASSYAGGHKEAFF.

CDR3 sequence reads: CASSQSEVATNEQFF. The DNA for the CDR3 is TGTGCCAGCAGCCAAAGTGAGGTAGCGACGAATGAGCAGTTCTTC. The rearrangement uses TRBV3-1 (or the pseudogene TRBV3-2) and TRBJ2-1, with D perhaps matching TRBD2 (5 bases). The germline V and J ends were trimmed by 2 bases and 7 bases, with 15 bases remaining between them. The germline V gene encodes CDR1 LGHDT and CDR2 YNNKEL (reference sequence). The CDR3 runs to 15 residues.